This T cell receptor (beta chain) was captured in a study of T cell responses to AZD1222 COVID-19 vaccine. Findings of the study overall: Donors were mostly white British, more females; clonal diversity possibly underestimated. Variant regions that are unmutated are reportedly the target of nearly half of spike-specific TCRs. Spike-specific TCR repertoires showed rising breadth and depth after two AZD1222 doses.

Repertoires were generated with immunoSEQ multiplex PCR, while TCRdb's copy carries only in-frame clones and drops some. The table has roughly 80,000 clones, about 89% seen once. As regards this clone: The antigen remains unidentified.

This CDR3 is 16 amino acids long. Deletions cut 2 bases from V and 1 base from J, with 12 bases between. Per germline, CDR1 MNHEY and CDR2 SVGAGI. The clonotype comes from an adult in good health. This specimen was peripheral blood, taken on day 0 of MenACWY control vaccination. This chain connects TRBV6-5 to TRBJ1-3; no firm D call. The CDR3 region is CASSYDRLASGNTIYF. CDR3 nucleotides: TGTGCCAGCAGTTACGATCGGTTAGCTTCTGGAAACACCATATATTTT.